This TCR beta chain was sequenced during a study of early T cells in non-severe SARS-CoV-2 infection (dated by TCRdb to the early 2020s). At the level of the whole study: Bulk RNA from unsorted whole blood was used for TCR sequencing, so alpha and beta chains could not be paired. What the study reported, not specific to this receptor: Matching against VDJdb was skewed toward anti-spike CD8 responses, likely underestimated virus-specific expansions, and missed private and CD4 specificities.

About this clonotype: Its target antigen remains unknown. No base qualities exist here, and no much larger clone lies one base off it.

From its cysteine to its phenylalanine, the CDR3 spans 16 amino acids. CDR3 DNA only is kept here, 48 bases in frame from base 1. V is cut by 5 bases and J by 2 bases, and the space between the germline ends is 22 bases. The germline V gene (reference sequence) specifies DFQATT as CDR1 and SNEGSKA as CDR2. A case-control design nested within a healthcare worker cohort in London, UK, was used, with weekly nasopharyngeal swab PCR tests and blood sampling performed. Healthcare workers were recruited during the week of the UK lockdown, between 23 and 31 March 2020, and followed weekly for up to about 16 weeks. Libraries were constructed by 5' RACE. TCRdb records NextSeq 500 as the sequencer. To correct for sequencing error and PCR bias, the TCR library protocol tagged individual cDNA molecules with unique molecular identifiers. Sequencing covered both TCR alpha and beta chains, and within each sample the abundances of alpha and beta sequences were tightly co-correlated. The paper's processing steps were these. Decombinator V4 was used to annotate the V gene, J gene and CDR3 of the TCR sequences. Expanded TCRs were defined as changing significantly between any two time points under a Poisson model with p below 0.0001. Abundances of TCRs were expressed as counts per million after normalisation to the total number of TCRs sequenced in each sample. MAIT TCRs were defined by TRAV1-2 paired with TRAJ12, TRAJ20 or TRAJ33, and iNKT TCRs by TRAV10 paired with TRAJ18. VDJdb, accessed 1 November 2021, was searched for CMV, EBV and SARS-CoV-2 annotated TCRs, excluding TCRs annotated for multiple antigens. The public reads were run again by TCRdb, first through fastp at Q25 and then through MiXCR, and only productive beta chains were kept. Merged by CDR3 protein, the rows form single entries marked with the most common genes and DNA. TCRdb, not the authors, supplied the V and J calls. This sample has about 98,000 distinct CDR3 sequences in its table, and 11% of those were observed once. Of the sample, approximately 5.3% falls within the top ten clones.

This clonotype was sampled from an adult who was a healthcare worker with PCR-confirmed SARS-CoV-2 infection or an uninfected control (not recorded which). Recombination joined TRBV20-1 with TRBJ2-7; the D gene remains uncertain. Sequencing was done on a sample of whole blood. The DNA reads TGCAGTGCTCCGATGGTTTCGACCCGAACGACCTACGAGCAGTACTTC. Translation gives CSAPMVSTRTTYEQYF.